This is a list of T cell receptor beta chains from one sample in a study of response to subunit inactivated influenza vaccine. TCRdb ran MiXCR on the RT-PCR reads and lists one entry per CDR3 protein. Of around 570,000 distinct CDR3 sequences detected, less than 8% appear once; the ten largest clones hold 10% to 15%. The material sequenced was PBMCs from blood, taken around 25 months after vaccination. Receptors were obtained from a man aged 50 to 75 who received an inactivated influenza vaccine. The CDR3 runs from the conserved cysteine through the conserved F or W. Each record gives: D gene, clone size, V gene, J gene, CDR3 DNA, CDR3 protein. D genes are given only for firm matches. Where a row states a size, it is once, few, many or the class of an expanded clone; other rows omit it.

d_call: -
clone_size: -
v_call: TRBV10-3
j_call: TRBJ2-1
cdr3_nt: TGTGCCATCAGTGACCAGATCAGCTCCTACAATGAGCAGTTCTTC
cdr3_aa: CAISDQISSYNEQFF

d_call: TRBD2
clone_size: few
v_call: TRBV29-1
j_call: TRBJ2-7
cdr3_nt: TGCAGCGCCTCCTCCGGGACTAGCGGGGTCCACGAGCAGTACTTC
cdr3_aa: CSASSGTSGVHEQYF

d_call: -
clone_size: many
v_call: TRBV15
j_call: TRBJ1-5
cdr3_nt: TGTGCCACCAGCAGAGATCCGGGGGCGCATCAGCCCCAGCATTTT
cdr3_aa: CATSRDPGAHQPQHF

d_call: -
clone_size: -
v_call: TRBV7-9
j_call: TRBJ1-5
cdr3_nt: TGTGCCAGCAGCTCATACAGGGTCGATCAGCCCCAGCATTTT
cdr3_aa: CASSSYRVDQPQHF

d_call: -
clone_size: -
v_call: TRBV5-1
j_call: TRBJ2-2
cdr3_nt: TGCGCCAGCAGCGTGGCGGAGAGAACCGGGGAGCTGTTTTTT
cdr3_aa: CASSVAERTGELFF

d_call: -
clone_size: -
v_call: TRBV5-1
j_call: TRBJ1-4
cdr3_nt: TGCGCCAGCAGCTCCTCGGGGAGCCCGGATGAAAAACTGTTTTTT
cdr3_aa: CASSSSGSPDEKLFF

d_call: -
clone_size: many
v_call: TRBV13
j_call: TRBJ1-1
cdr3_nt: TGTGCCAGCAGCGAACGAAGGATGAACACTGAAGCTTTCTTT
cdr3_aa: CASSERRMNTEAFF

d_call: -
clone_size: -
v_call: TRBV19
j_call: TRBJ1-1
cdr3_nt: TGTGCCAGTAGTCTGGGACGGACGAACACTGAAGCTTTCTTT
cdr3_aa: CASSLGRTNTEAFF

d_call: TRBD1
clone_size: few
v_call: TRBV28
j_call: TRBJ2-5
cdr3_nt: TGTGCCAGCAGTTTGGGACAGGGGGCCTATCAAGAGACCCAGTACTTC
cdr3_aa: CASSLGQGAYQETQYF

d_call: -
clone_size: -
v_call: TRBV4-3
j_call: TRBJ2-3
cdr3_nt: TGCGCCAGCAGCAGACAGGAGTCAGATACGCAGTATTTT
cdr3_aa: CASSRQESDTQYF

d_call: TRBD1
clone_size: few
v_call: TRBV12-3/TRBV12-4
j_call: TRBJ1-2
cdr3_nt: TGTGCCAGCAGAGACAGGGACGGAAGTGGCTACACCTTC
cdr3_aa: CASRDRDGSGYTF

d_call: -
clone_size: many
v_call: TRBV4-1
j_call: TRBJ1-5
cdr3_nt: TGCGCCAGCAGCCAAGATGAAGGAAAAACGTTGCAGGGCAGGCATTTT
cdr3_aa: CASSQDEGKTLQGRHF

d_call: TRBD1
clone_size: -
v_call: TRBV12-3/TRBV12-4
j_call: TRBJ2-7
cdr3_nt: TGTGCCAGCAGTTCCACGACAGGGGAAAGGTACTTC
cdr3_aa: CASSSTTGERYF

d_call: -
clone_size: few
v_call: TRBV9
j_call: TRBJ2-4
cdr3_nt: TGTGCCAGCAGCGTAGAGGGGGGACAGGCCAAAAACATTCAGTACTTC
cdr3_aa: CASSVEGGQAKNIQYF

d_call: -
clone_size: -
v_call: TRBV12-3/TRBV12-4
j_call: TRBJ2-2
cdr3_nt: TGTGCCAGCTGGGCGGGAACCGGGGAGCTGTTTTTT
cdr3_aa: CASWAGTGELFF

d_call: TRBD1
clone_size: few
v_call: TRBV7-2
j_call: TRBJ1-5
cdr3_nt: TGTGCCAGCAGCACCACAGGGGGAAGCGGGCAGCCCCAGCATTTT
cdr3_aa: CASSTTGGSGQPQHF

d_call: -
clone_size: many
v_call: TRBV4-3
j_call: TRBJ2-7
cdr3_nt: TGCGCCAGCAGCCAATGGACAGCCTACGAGCAGTACTTC
cdr3_aa: CASSQWTAYEQYF

d_call: TRBD2
clone_size: many
v_call: TRBV5-1
j_call: TRBJ2-4
cdr3_nt: TGCGCCAGCAGCTCTCTACTTGCGGGGGGAGCCAAAAACATTCAGTACTTC
cdr3_aa: CASSSLLAGGAKNIQYF

d_call: -
clone_size: many
v_call: TRBV15
j_call: TRBJ2-6
cdr3_nt: TGTGCCACCAGCAGAGGAGGAAATCCCGGTGGGGCCAACGTCCTGACTTTC
cdr3_aa: CATSRGGNPGGANVLTF

d_call: TRBD1
clone_size: -
v_call: TRBV12-3/TRBV12-4
j_call: TRBJ1-2
cdr3_nt: TGTGCCAGCAGCCACCCCGGGACAGGGGGCTCGGGCGGCTACACCTTC
cdr3_aa: CASSHPGTGGSGGYTF

d_call: TRBD1
clone_size: many
v_call: TRBV28
j_call: TRBJ1-5
cdr3_nt: TGTGCCAGCAGCACGGACAGGGGGAGACAGCCCCAGCATTTT
cdr3_aa: CASSTDRGRQPQHF

d_call: TRBD1
clone_size: many
v_call: TRBV6-2/TRBV6-3
j_call: TRBJ2-5
cdr3_nt: TGTGCCAGCAGTTACGCCGGACAGGGGGCCGGGACCCAGTACTTC
cdr3_aa: CASSYAGQGAGTQYF

d_call: -
clone_size: -
v_call: TRBV29-1
j_call: TRBJ2-1
cdr3_nt: TGCAGCGTTGATTCGCAGACGAGCTCCTACAATGAGCAGTTCTTC
cdr3_aa: CSVDSQTSSYNEQFF

d_call: TRBD2
clone_size: many
v_call: TRBV4-3
j_call: TRBJ2-7
cdr3_nt: TGCGCCAGCAGCCAAGAAGAGGGACTAGCGGGAGACTACTCCTACGAGCAGTACTTC
cdr3_aa: CASSQEEGLAGDYSYEQYF

d_call: -
clone_size: -
v_call: TRBV7-7
j_call: TRBJ2-2
cdr3_nt: TGTGCTACGGGACACCTTATGGAAGCCGGGGAGCTGTTTTTT
cdr3_aa: CATGHLMEAGELFF

d_call: -
clone_size: few
v_call: TRBV2
j_call: TRBJ2-5
cdr3_nt: TGTGCCAGCAGGGACAGCGTACAAGAGACCCAGTACTTC
cdr3_aa: CASRDSVQETQYF

d_call: TRBD1
clone_size: -
v_call: TRBV10-3
j_call: TRBJ2-7
cdr3_nt: TGTGCCATCAGTCCCCTGGGACAGGGGGCCTACGAGCAGTACTTC
cdr3_aa: CAISPLGQGAYEQYF

d_call: -
clone_size: many
v_call: TRBV12-3/TRBV12-4
j_call: TRBJ2-1
cdr3_nt: TGTGCCAGCAGTATTGGGACACCCCACAATGAGCAGTTCTTC
cdr3_aa: CASSIGTPHNEQFF

d_call: -
clone_size: -
v_call: TRBV30
j_call: TRBJ2-1
cdr3_nt: TGTGCCTGGAGTGTACAGGGCACGGGGAGGTTCAAGCAGTTCTTC
cdr3_aa: CAWSVQGTGRFKQFF

d_call: TRBD2
clone_size: many
v_call: TRBV7-2
j_call: TRBJ2-1
cdr3_nt: TGTGCCAGCAGCTTAGCCATGGGACTAGAGAAGTTCTTC
cdr3_aa: CASSLAMGLEKFF

d_call: -
clone_size: few
v_call: TRBV11-3
j_call: TRBJ2-1
cdr3_nt: TGTGCCAGCAGCCTCTCGAGTTCTAGGGGTGAGCAGTTCTTC
cdr3_aa: CASSLSSSRGEQFF

d_call: -
clone_size: many
v_call: TRBV7-2
j_call: TRBJ2-1
cdr3_nt: TGTGCCAGCAGCATCGCGCCTAGTGTACAGGAGCAGTTCTTC
cdr3_aa: CASSIAPSVQEQFF

d_call: TRBD2
clone_size: many
v_call: TRBV6-2/TRBV6-3
j_call: TRBJ2-2
cdr3_nt: TGTGCCAGCAGTTACCGGAGGACTAGCAGCACCGGGGAGCTGTTTTTT
cdr3_aa: CASSYRRTSSTGELFF

d_call: TRBD2
clone_size: -
v_call: TRBV20-1
j_call: TRBJ2-2
cdr3_nt: TGCAGTGCTAGAGAAAGCGGGCGGGGGGCCTTAACCGGGGAGCTGTTTTTT
cdr3_aa: CSARESGRGALTGELFF

d_call: TRBD2
clone_size: many
v_call: TRBV18
j_call: TRBJ2-1
cdr3_nt: TGTGCCAGCTCACCCGAGACCGGGACTAGCGGGGTCGAGTTCTTC
cdr3_aa: CASSPETGTSGVEFF

d_call: -
clone_size: many
v_call: TRBV20-1
j_call: TRBJ2-1
cdr3_nt: TGCAGTGCTGATGCAGGGTACAATGAGCAGTTCTTC
cdr3_aa: CSADAGYNEQFF

d_call: -
clone_size: few
v_call: TRBV5-1
j_call: TRBJ2-3
cdr3_nt: TGCGCCAGCAGCGGAACTCCGGGGCCCCGAAATACGCAGTATTTT
cdr3_aa: CASSGTPGPRNTQYF

d_call: -
clone_size: -
v_call: TRBV5-1
j_call: TRBJ1-4
cdr3_nt: TGCGCCAGCAGCCCGGGGACTAGGATTGCAACTAATGAAAAACTGTTTTTT
cdr3_aa: CASSPGTRIATNEKLFF

d_call: -
clone_size: few
v_call: TRBV7-2
j_call: TRBJ1-2
cdr3_nt: TGTGCCAGCAGCTTAGCCCAGATATCTGGCTACACCTTC
cdr3_aa: CASSLAQISGYTF

d_call: TRBD1
clone_size: many
v_call: TRBV29-1
j_call: TRBJ2-5
cdr3_nt: TGCAGCGTGGACAGGCCGGGGGAGACCCAGTACTTC
cdr3_aa: CSVDRPGETQYF

d_call: TRBD2
clone_size: -
v_call: TRBV7-2
j_call: TRBJ2-1
cdr3_nt: TGTGCCAGCACTGTTGCGGGAGTGGTCAATGAGCAGTTCTTC
cdr3_aa: CASTVAGVVNEQFF

d_call: -
clone_size: many
v_call: TRBV12-3/TRBV12-4
j_call: TRBJ1-3
cdr3_nt: TGTGCCAGCACCCTACAGAGCTCTGGAAACACCATATATTTT
cdr3_aa: CASTLQSSGNTIYF

d_call: -
clone_size: -
v_call: TRBV10-3
j_call: TRBJ1-1
cdr3_nt: TGTGCCATCAGTGTGTATAGGACCAACACTGAAGCTTTCTTT
cdr3_aa: CAISVYRTNTEAFF

d_call: TRBD1
clone_size: -
v_call: TRBV7-9
j_call: TRBJ2-5
cdr3_nt: TGTGCCAGCAGCCTCGGACAGGGGCGATCTCAAGAGACCCAGTACTTC
cdr3_aa: CASSLGQGRSQETQYF

d_call: TRBD1
clone_size: many
v_call: TRBV2
j_call: TRBJ2-7
cdr3_nt: TGTGCCAGCAGTGATGGGACAGTAAGAGAGCAGTACTTC
cdr3_aa: CASSDGTVREQYF

d_call: -
clone_size: many
v_call: TRBV28
j_call: TRBJ2-7
cdr3_nt: TGTGCCACCACTCGGCTGACTTCCTACGAGCAGTACTTC
cdr3_aa: CATTRLTSYEQYF

d_call: TRBD1
clone_size: -
v_call: TRBV4-3
j_call: TRBJ2-5
cdr3_nt: TGCGCCAGCAGCCAAGAGGCTTGGACAGGGAAAGAGACCCAGTACTTC
cdr3_aa: CASSQEAWTGKETQYF

d_call: -
clone_size: few
v_call: TRBV12-3/TRBV12-4
j_call: TRBJ2-7
cdr3_nt: TGTGCCAGCAGACCGAGGATCTTCTCCTACGAGCAGTACTTC
cdr3_aa: CASRPRIFSYEQYF

d_call: TRBD1
clone_size: many
v_call: TRBV5-1
j_call: TRBJ2-3
cdr3_nt: TGCGCCAGCAGCCGGGACAGATGGACAGATACGCAGTATTTT
cdr3_aa: CASSRDRWTDTQYF

d_call: -
clone_size: many
v_call: TRBV7-2
j_call: TRBJ1-1
cdr3_nt: TGTGCCAGCAGCCTGGGACCTGACACTGAAGCTTTCTTT
cdr3_aa: CASSLGPDTEAFF

d_call: -
clone_size: many
v_call: TRBV18
j_call: TRBJ2-2
cdr3_nt: TGTGCCAGCTCACCACTTGCGGGAAACACCGGGGAGCTGTTTTTT
cdr3_aa: CASSPLAGNTGELFF

d_call: -
clone_size: -
v_call: TRBV6-1
j_call: TRBJ2-7
cdr3_nt: TGTGCCACCAGCCCCAATATCGGGCAGTACTTC
cdr3_aa: CATSPNIGQYF

d_call: -
clone_size: -
v_call: TRBV28
j_call: TRBJ2-7
cdr3_nt: TGTGCCAGCAGTTTCCGCAAACCCTACGAGCAGTACTTC
cdr3_aa: CASSFRKPYEQYF

d_call: -
clone_size: -
v_call: TRBV5-1
j_call: TRBJ2-5
cdr3_nt: TGCGCCAGCAGCTTCTTCGGCAGCCAAGAGACCCAGTACTTC
cdr3_aa: CASSFFGSQETQYF

d_call: TRBD1
clone_size: few
v_call: TRBV2
j_call: TRBJ2-2
cdr3_nt: TGTGCCAGCAGTAGGACCGGGACAGGGGCGGCCGGGGAGCTGTTTTTT
cdr3_aa: CASSRTGTGAAGELFF